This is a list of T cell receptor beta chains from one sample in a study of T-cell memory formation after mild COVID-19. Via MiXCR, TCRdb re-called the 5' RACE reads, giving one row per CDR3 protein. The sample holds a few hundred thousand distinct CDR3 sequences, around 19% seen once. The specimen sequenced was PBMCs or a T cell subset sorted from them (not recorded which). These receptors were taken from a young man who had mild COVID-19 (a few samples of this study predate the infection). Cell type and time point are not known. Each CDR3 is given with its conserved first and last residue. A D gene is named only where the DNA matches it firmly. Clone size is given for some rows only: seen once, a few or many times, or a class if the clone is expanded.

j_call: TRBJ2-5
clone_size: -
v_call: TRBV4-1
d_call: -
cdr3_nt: TGCGCCAGCAGCCAAGAGTATCCAGACTCCATCGGGACCCAGTACTTC
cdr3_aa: CASSQEYPDSIGTQYF

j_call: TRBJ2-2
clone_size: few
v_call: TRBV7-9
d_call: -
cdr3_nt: TGTGCCAGCAGCTTAGGTCGGGAGCTGTTTTTT
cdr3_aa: CASSLGRELFF

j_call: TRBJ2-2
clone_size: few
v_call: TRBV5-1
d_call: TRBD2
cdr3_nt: TGCGCCAGCAGCTGGCGGGGGAGGACCGGGGAGCTGTTTTTT
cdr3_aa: CASSWRGRTGELFF

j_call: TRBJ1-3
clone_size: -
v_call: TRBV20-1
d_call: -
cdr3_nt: TGCAGTGCTAGAGATTTAGTGGCGGAGAGTTTATCTGGAAACACCATATATTTT
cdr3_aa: CSARDLVAESLSGNTIYF

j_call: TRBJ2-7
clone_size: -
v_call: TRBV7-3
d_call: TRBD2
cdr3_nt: TGTGCCAGCAGCGAAGCGGGGAATGGGGCCTACGAGCAGTACTTC
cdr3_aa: CASSEAGNGAYEQYF

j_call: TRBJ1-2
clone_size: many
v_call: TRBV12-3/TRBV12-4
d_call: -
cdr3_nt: TGTGCCAGCAGTTCGACAGGTTCCTATGGCTACACCTTC
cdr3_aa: CASSSTGSYGYTF

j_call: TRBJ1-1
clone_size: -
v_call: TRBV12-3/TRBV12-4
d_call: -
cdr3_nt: TGTGCCAGCAGTTTGTATTTAAGGGCTTTCTTT
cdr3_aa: CASSLYLRAFF

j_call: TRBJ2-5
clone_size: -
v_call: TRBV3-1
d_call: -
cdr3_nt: TGTGCCAGCAGCCAAGGGGGATCCGCAGAGACCCAGTACTTC
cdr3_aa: CASSQGGSAETQYF

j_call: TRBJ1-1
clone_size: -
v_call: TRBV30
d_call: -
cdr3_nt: TGTGCCTGGAGTATTGTTATGAACACTGAAGCTTTCTTT
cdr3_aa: CAWSIVMNTEAFF

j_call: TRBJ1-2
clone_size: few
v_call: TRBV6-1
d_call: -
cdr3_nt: TGTGCCAGCAGTCCAATTGGGGGACTGAACTATGGCTACACCTTC
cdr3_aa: CASSPIGGLNYGYTF

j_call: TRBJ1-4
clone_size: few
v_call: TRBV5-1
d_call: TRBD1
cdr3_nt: TGCGCCAGCAGACAGGGGGCGGGTAATGAAAAACTGTTTTTT
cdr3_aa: CASRQGAGNEKLFF

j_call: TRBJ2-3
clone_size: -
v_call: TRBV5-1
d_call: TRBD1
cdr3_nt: TGCGCCAGCAGCTGGGTGACAGGGCGAGTGGCAACAGATACGCAGTATTTT
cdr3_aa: CASSWVTGRVATDTQYF

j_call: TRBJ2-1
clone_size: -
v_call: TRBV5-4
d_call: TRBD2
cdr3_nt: TGTGCCAGCAGCGCAGGGACTAGCGGGGACTACAATGAGCAGTTCTTC
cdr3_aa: CASSAGTSGDYNEQFF

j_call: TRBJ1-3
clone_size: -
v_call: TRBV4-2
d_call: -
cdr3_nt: TGTGCCAGCAGCCAAGTTGGGGGGGCTGGAAACACCATATATTTT
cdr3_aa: CASSQVGGAGNTIYF

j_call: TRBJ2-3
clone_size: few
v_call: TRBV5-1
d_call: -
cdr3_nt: TGCGCCAGCAGCTTGTCCGAAACAGATACGCAGTATTTT
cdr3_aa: CASSLSETDTQYF

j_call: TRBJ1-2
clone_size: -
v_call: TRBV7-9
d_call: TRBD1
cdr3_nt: TGTGCCAGCAGTATCGGACAGGTTCCTTACTTC
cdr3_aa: CASSIGQVPYF

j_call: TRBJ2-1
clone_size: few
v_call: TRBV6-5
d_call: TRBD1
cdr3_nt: TGTGCCAGCAGTTCGACAGGGTACAATGAGCAGTTCTTC
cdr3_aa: CASSSTGYNEQFF

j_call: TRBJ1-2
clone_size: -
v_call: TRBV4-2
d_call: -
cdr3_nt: TGTGCCAGCAGCCAAGCGGGCGGGAAAGGCTACACCTTC
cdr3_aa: CASSQAGGKGYTF

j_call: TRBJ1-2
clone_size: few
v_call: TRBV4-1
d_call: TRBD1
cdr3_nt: TGCGCCAGCAGCCAAATACAGGGGTTTAGGGGCTACACCTTC
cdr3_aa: CASSQIQGFRGYTF

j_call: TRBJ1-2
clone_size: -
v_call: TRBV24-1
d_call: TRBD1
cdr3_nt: TGTGCCACCAGTGGGACAGGAAGAAACTATGGCTACACCTTC
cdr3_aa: CATSGTGRNYGYTF

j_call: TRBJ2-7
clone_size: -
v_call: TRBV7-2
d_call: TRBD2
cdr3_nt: TGTGCCAGCAGCTCCCAGGCGACTAGCGGCTACGAGCAGTACTTC
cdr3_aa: CASSSQATSGYEQYF

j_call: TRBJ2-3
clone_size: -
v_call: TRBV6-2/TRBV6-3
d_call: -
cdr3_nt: TGTGCCAGCAGTTTGGGGGCAAGGGATACGCAGTATTTT
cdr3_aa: CASSLGARDTQYF

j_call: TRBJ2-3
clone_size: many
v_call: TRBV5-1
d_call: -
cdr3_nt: TGCGCCAGCAGCTTCGAGGGGCGCACAGATACGCAGTATTTT
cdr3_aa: CASSFEGRTDTQYF

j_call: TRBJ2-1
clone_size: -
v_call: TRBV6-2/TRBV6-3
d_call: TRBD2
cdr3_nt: TGTGCCAGCCTAGCGGGGGGGCGTAATGAGCAGTTCTTC
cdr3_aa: CASLAGGRNEQFF

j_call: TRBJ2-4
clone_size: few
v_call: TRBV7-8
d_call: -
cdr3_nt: TGTGCCAGCAGCTTATCAGGAAACATTCAGTACTTC
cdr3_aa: CASSLSGNIQYF

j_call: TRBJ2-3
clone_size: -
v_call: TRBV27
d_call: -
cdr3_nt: TGTGCCAGCACCGATCTCACCTATCGCCATACGCAGTATTTT
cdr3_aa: CASTDLTYRHTQYF

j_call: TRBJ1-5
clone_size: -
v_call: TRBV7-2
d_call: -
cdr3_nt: TGTGCCAGCAGCTCCCCGACAGAGCCGGCCAATCAGCCCCAGCATTTT
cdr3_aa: CASSSPTEPANQPQHF

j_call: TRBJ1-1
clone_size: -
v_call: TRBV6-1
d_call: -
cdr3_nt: TGTGCCAGCAGTGAATTTGCTGGGAACCCCTCGGCGGAAGCTTTCTTT
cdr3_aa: CASSEFAGNPSAEAFF